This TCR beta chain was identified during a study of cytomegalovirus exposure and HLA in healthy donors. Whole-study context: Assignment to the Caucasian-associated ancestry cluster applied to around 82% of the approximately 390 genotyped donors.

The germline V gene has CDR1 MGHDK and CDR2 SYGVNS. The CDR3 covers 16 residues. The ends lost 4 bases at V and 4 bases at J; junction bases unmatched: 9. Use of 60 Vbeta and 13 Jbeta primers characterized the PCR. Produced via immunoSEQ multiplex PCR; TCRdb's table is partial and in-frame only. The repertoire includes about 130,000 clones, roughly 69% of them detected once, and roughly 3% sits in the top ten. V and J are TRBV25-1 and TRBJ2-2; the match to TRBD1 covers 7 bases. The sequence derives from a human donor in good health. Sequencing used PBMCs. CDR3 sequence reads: CASSVQTGASTGELFF. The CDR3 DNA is TGTGCCAGCAGTGTCCAAACAGGGGCCAGCACCGGGGAGCTGTTTTTT. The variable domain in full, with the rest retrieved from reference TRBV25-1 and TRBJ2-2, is EADIYQTPRYLVIGTGKKITLECSQTMGHDKMYWYQQDPGMELHLIHYSYGVNSTEKGDLSSESTVSRIRTEHFPLTLESARPSHTSQYLCASSVQTGASTGELFFGEGSRLTVL.